There are a few counts of the clone carrying this T cell receptor beta chain. The antigen remains undetermined. The sample is drawn from a study of blood T cells in healthy people across ages. Study outcomes and limitations: Estimated diversity that came from one million T cells was considered an underestimate.

A second PCR, run for about 7 to 11 cycles, used a sample-barcoded 5' primer plus a J-beta primer mix. Template switching added a 12-random-nucleotide identifier to every cDNA molecule. MiXCR, applied by TCRdb to the 5' RACE reads, yields one record per CDR3 protein. The sample records about 1.5 million distinct CDR3 sequences, approximately 39% being singletons. This CDR3 is built from 13 residues. Germline CDR1 MNHEY, CDR2 SMNVEV (reference sequence). V lost 3 bases, J lost 6 bases, and 8 bases lay in between. Each donor had approximately 10 milliliters of peripheral blood drawn. The specimen was blood. The V call is TRBV27, the J call TRBJ2-2; no reliable D call. The sequence was obtained from a woman between 18 and 29 years old in good health. In nucleotides, the CDR3 is TGTGCCAGCAGTTTGCCACCGTCCGGGGAGCTGTTTTTT. Translating it yields CASSLPPSGELFF.